This TCR beta chain was observed in a study of blood T cell repertoires in COVID-19. As for the study in general: Some COVID-19 samples were acute and others convalescent; all came from the United States, Italy and Spain. T cells, B-cell-depleted T cells, or PBMCs supplied cDNA or gDNA.

V was pared by 3 bases and J by 3 bases, with 5 bases of the junction left unmatched. The CDR3 is 14 amino acids. Germline V gene lookup returns CDR1 DFQATT and CDR2 SNEGSKA (reference sequence). Seattle patients were enrolled while actively infected and followed longitudinally. Original data processing: Counts of nucleated cells, estimated from reference gene primer amplification, were obtained. This table comes from immunoSEQ multiplex PCR, and its TCRdb copy is limited to in-frame clones, with some not included. Clone size and V and J calls were adopted from that table, with D and trimming inferred from the DNA. The sample shows 25,000 to 35,000 clones, approximately 93% of them seen only once.

Material: peripheral blood. The sequence was obtained from a woman aged 70 to 79 with COVID-19, enrolled during active disease. This sequence joins TRBV20-1 and TRBJ2-1, with 7 nucleotides matching TRBD2. CDR3 region: CSASKAGVYNEQFF. DNA of the CDR3: TGCAGTGCTAGTAAGGCGGGAGTCTACAATGAGCAGTTCTTC.